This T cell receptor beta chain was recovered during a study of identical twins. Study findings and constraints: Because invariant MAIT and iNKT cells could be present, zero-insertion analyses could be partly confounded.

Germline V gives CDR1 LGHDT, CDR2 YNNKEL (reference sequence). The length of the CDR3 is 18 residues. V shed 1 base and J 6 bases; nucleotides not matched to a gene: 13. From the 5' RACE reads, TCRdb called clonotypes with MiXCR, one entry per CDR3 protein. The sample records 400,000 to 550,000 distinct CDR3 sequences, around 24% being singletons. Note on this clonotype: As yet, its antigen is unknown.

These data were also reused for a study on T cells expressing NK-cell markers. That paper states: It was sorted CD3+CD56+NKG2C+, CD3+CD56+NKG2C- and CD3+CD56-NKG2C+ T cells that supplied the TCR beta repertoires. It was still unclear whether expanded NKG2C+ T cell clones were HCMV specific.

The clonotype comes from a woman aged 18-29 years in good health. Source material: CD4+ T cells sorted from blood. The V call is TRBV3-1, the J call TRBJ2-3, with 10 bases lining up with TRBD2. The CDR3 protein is CASSQVLGASGSRDTQYF. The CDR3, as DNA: TGTGCCAGCAGCCAAGTCCTCGGAGCTAGCGGGAGTCGGGATACGCAGTATTTT.